The rows below give T cell receptor beta chains drawn from one sample of a study of cytomegalovirus exposure and HLA in healthy donors. TCRdb's copy holds only in-frame clones and misses some; the assay was immunoSEQ multiplex PCR. The sample has fewer than 250,000 clones, 82% seen once. The sequenced sample consisted of PBMCs. Every receptor here comes from a middle-aged man in good health and CMV-seropositive. CDR3s include the opening cysteine and the closing phenylalanine or tryptophan. Fields, in order: D gene, clone size, V gene, CDR3 length, J gene, CDR3 DNA, CDR3 protein. A D gene is named only where the DNA matches it firmly. Clone size, where shown, is once, few, many, or a class for clones that have expanded.

TRBD1	-	TRBV14	16	TRBJ2-5	TGTGCCAGCAGCCCCGGACAGGGCGGCCAAAAAGAGACCCAGTACTTC	CASSPGQGGQKETQYF
TRBD2	-	TRBV11-2	14	TRBJ2-1	TGTGCCAGCAGCTTAGAGGGACTAGCGCCTGAGCAGTTCTTC	CASSLEGLAPEQFF
TRBD1	-	TRBV9	14	TRBJ1-4	TGTGCCAGCAGCGCCGCGACAGGGCTAGAAAAACTGTTTTTT	CASSAATGLEKLFF
TRBD2	once	TRBV7-9	15	TRBJ2-2	TGTGCCAGCCGCAGGGAGGGGCCGAACACCGGGGAGCTGTTTTTT	CASRREGPNTGELFF
TRBD1	once	TRBV19	14	TRBJ1-5	TGTGCCAGTAGACGGACAGGCGCCAATCAGCCCCAGCATTTT	CASRRTGANQPQHF
TRBD2	-	TRBV29-1	15	TRBJ2-3	TGCAGCGTGGGAGGACTAGCGGGAGGCACAGATACGCAGTATTTT	CSVGGLAGGTDTQYF
TRBD2	-	TRBV18	20	TRBJ2-1	TGTGCCAGCTCATCGACTAGCGGGAGTGGAAGGCGGAGCTCCTACAATGAGCAGTTCTTC	CASSSTSGSGRRSSYNEQFF
-	-	TRBV15	13	TRBJ2-7	TGTGCCACCAGCAATGACAGGCAGAACGAGCAGTACTTC	CATSNDRQNEQYF
-	-	TRBV9	14	TRBJ2-3	TGTGCCAGCAGCGGATTACAGGGACCAGATACGCAGTATTTT	CASSGLQGPDTQYF
-	-	TRBV4-1	16	TRBJ1-1	TGCGCCAGCAGCCAAGGAGCTGGGCTGATGAACACTGAAGCTTTCTTT	CASSQGAGLMNTEAFF
TRBD2	once	TRBV29-1	15	TRBJ2-7	TGCAGCGTTGAAGATACTAGCGGGGGTTACTACGAGCAGTACTTC	CSVEDTSGGYYEQYF
TRBD2	-	TRBV18	15	TRBJ2-1	TGTGCCAGCTCACAACTAGCGGGCTCCTACAATGAGCAGTTCTTC	CASSQLAGSYNEQFF
-	-	TRBV13	14	TRBJ1-1	TGTGCCAGCAGCTTAAATGTGGGAGGCGCTGAAGCTTTCTTT	CASSLNVGGAEAFF
TRBD1	once	TRBV19	16	TRBJ1-5	TGTGCCAGTAGTACCCGGACAGGGGTTAGCAATCAGCCCCAGCATTTT	CASSTRTGVSNQPQHF
TRBD2	-	TRBV29-1	16	TRBJ2-1	TGCAGCGTTGGACTAGCGGGAGCCCCCTCCTACAATGAGCAGTTCTTC	CSVGLAGAPSYNEQFF
-	few	TRBV2	14	TRBJ2-2	TGTGCCAGCAGTAAGGAGACGAACACCGGGGAGCTGTTTTTT	CASSKETNTGELFF
-	-	TRBV7-9	14	TRBJ1-1	TGTGCCAGCAGCTTAGGGGCTTTGAACACTGAAGCTTTCTTT	CASSLGALNTEAFF
-	-	TRBV25-1	18	TRBJ1-2	TGTGCCAGCAGTGGACGTGGGGGATCGGGGGTTCCAGCCAATGGCTACACCTTC	CASSGRGGSGVPANGYTF
TRBD2	-	TRBV30	16	TRBJ2-1	TGTGCCTGGACCACATTTGGGCGGGAGGGTGGCAATGAGCAGTTCTTC	CAWTTFGREGGNEQFF
TRBD1	many	TRBV2	13	TRBJ1-5	TGTGCCAGCAGTCGACAGGGTAATCAGCCCCAGCATTTT	CASSRQGNQPQHF
-	-	TRBV5-4	17	TRBJ2-2	TGTGCCAGCAGCTTACCGACAGGCCGATCCCGGGGAGGGGAGCTGTTTTTT	CASSLPTGRSRGGELFF
TRBD2	-	TRBV9	15	TRBJ2-1	TGTGCCAGCAGCGTAGATGTAGCGGGGGACAATGAGCAGTTCTTC	CASSVDVAGDNEQFF
-	-	TRBV29-1	12	TRBJ1-1	TGCAGCGTTGATAGGGGGTACCCTGAAGCTTTCTTT	CSVDRGYPEAFF
-	-	TRBV6-1	12	TRBJ2-2	TGTGCCACCACCGGGGAAACCGGGGAGCTGTTTTTT	CATTGETGELFF
TRBD1	-	TRBV7-4	15	TRBJ1-5	TGTGCCAGCAGCTTACGGACAGGGGGCGGTCAGCCCCAGCATTTT	CASSLRTGGGQPQHF
TRBD2	-	TRBV11-3	17	TRBJ2-3	TGTGCCAGCAGCTTAGGAGGAGGGGTAGCGGGAGAAGATACGCAGTATTTT	CASSLGGGVAGEDTQYF
-	-	TRBV19	19	TRBJ1-3	TGTGCCAGTAGTTCTCGATGGTCAGGTCTACATCTCTCTGGAAACACCATATATTTT	CASSSRWSGLHLSGNTIYF
TRBD2	-	TRBV5-1	16	TRBJ2-1	TGCGCCAGCAGCATCGGGGTTAGCGGGAGTGTGGATGAGCAGTTCTTC	CASSIGVSGSVDEQFF
-	-	TRBV6-1	13	TRBJ2-5	TGTGCCAGCAGTGGGGGGCACCAAGAGACCCAGTACTTC	CASSGGHQETQYF
TRBD2	few	TRBV6-5	15	TRBJ2-1	TGTGCCAGTAGACTAGCGGGGGGGGCCTACAATGAGCAGTTCTTC	CASRLAGGAYNEQFF
TRBD2	-	TRBV19	14	TRBJ2-7	TGTGCCAGTAGTATGTTAGCGGGAGCGTGCGAGCAGTACTTC	CASSMLAGACEQYF
TRBD1	few	TRBV9	12	TRBJ1-2	TGTGCCAGCAGCGCAACAGGGGATGGCTACACCTTC	CASSATGDGYTF
TRBD1	-	TRBV5-3	16	TRBJ1-2	TGTGCCAGAAGCCCGGGACAGTTGAGCGCCAACTATGGCTACACCTTC	CARSPGQLSANYGYTF